These 8 T cell receptor beta chains were all obtained from the same sample, sequenced in a study of blood T cell repertoires in COVID-19. This table comes from immunoSEQ multiplex PCR, and its TCRdb copy is limited to in-frame clones, with some not included. The table records roughly 200,000 clones, 85% of them present only once. The sequenced sample was PBMCs or T cells enriched from blood (not recorded which). These receptors originate from a middle-aged man who had recovered from COVID-19.

The chain combines TRBV3-1 (or the pseudogene TRBV3-2) with TRBJ1-3; no reliable D call. Trimming took off 1 base at V and 4 bases at J, with 11 bases between the two ends. The CDR3 contains 15 residues. In germline, CDR1 is LGHDT, CDR2 YNNKEL (reference sequence). In DNA, the CDR3 is TGTGCCAGCAGCCAAGCGGCTCTCGGGGGAAACACCATATATTTT. It translates to CASSQAALGGNTIYF.

J is TRBJ2-2 and V is TRBV11-3; possible D gene TRBD2, 6 bases. This CDR3 region has 18 residues. CDR1 is SGHNT, CDR2 YENEEA, per germline. Trimming took 3 bases from V and 6 from J, leaving 23 bases between them. The CDR3: CASSLQLYGSEMAGELFF. The CDR3 DNA sequence: TGTGCCAGCAGCTTGCAGTTATACGGGAGTGAAATGGCCGGGGAGCTGTTTTTT.

The chain is built from TRBV6-5 and TRBJ2-1; 8 nucleotides line up with TRBD1. The V segment lost 7 bases and the J segment 7 bases; nucleotides outside the gene matches: 9. The CDR3 extends over 14 amino acids. The germline V gene has CDR1 MNHEY and CDR2 SVGAGI. The CDR3 region has the DNA TGTGCCAGCACCCCGGGACAGGTCGGAAATGAGCAGTTCTTC. Residues: CASTPGQVGNEQFF.

The gene calls are TRBV28 and TRBJ1-4; a possible D gene is TRBD1 (6 bases). The CDR3 contains 13 residues. Trimming stripped 4 bases from V and 6 bases from J, with 9 bases between. Germline lookup yields CDR1 MDHEN and CDR2 SYDVKM. The CDR3 here is CASSSWTDEKLFF. CDR3 sequence (DNA): TGTGCCAGCAGTTCCTGGACAGATGAAAAACTGTTTTTT.

This sequence joins TRBV3-1 (or the pseudogene TRBV3-2) and TRBJ1-1; D gene unclear. The germline V and J ends were trimmed by 4 bases and 1 base, with 10 bases remaining between them. The germline V gene encodes CDR1 LGHDT and CDR2 YNNKEL (reference sequence). This CDR3 spans 14 amino acids. CDR3 bases: TGTGCCAGCAGCCCCCGGCGAGGGAACACTGAAGCTTTCTTT. It encodes CASSPRRGNTEAFF.

CDR3: CASSLTGDTQYF. The CDR3 nucleotides read TGTGCCAGCAGTTTGACGGGGGATACGCAGTATTTT. This chain joins TRBV28 and TRBJ2-3; possibly TRBD2 for D (5 bases). The ends were cut back, 3 bases at V and 6 bases at J, with 7 bases in the middle. CDR1 and CDR2 (germline): MDHEN, SYDVKM. The CDR3 sequence is 12 residues long.

This chain links TRBV29-1 with TRBJ2-5, with a possible D match to TRBD2 (5 bases). Per germline, CDR1 SQVTM and CDR2 ANQGSEA. The V end lost 0 bases, the J end lost 4 bases, and 12 bases lay between the germline ends. This CDR3 comprises 14 residues. The CDR3 loop reads CSVEDLGSGETQYF. The DNA for the CDR3 is TGCAGCGTTGAAGATCTTGGCAGCGGAGAGACCCAGTACTTC.

This chain uses TRBV14 with TRBJ1-2, with TRBD1 identical over 8 bases. CDR1 and CDR2 (germline): SGHDN, FVKESK. Losses at the gene ends were 1 base for V and 8 bases for J; bases not matched to a gene: 9. The CDR3 spans 15 residues. Here the CDR3 DNA reads TGTGCCAGCAGCCAAGTGCGGGACAGGCCTCTCGGCTACACCTTC. Translated: CASSQVRDRPLGYTF.